This is a list of T cell receptor beta chains from one sample in a study of cytomegalovirus exposure and HLA in healthy donors. Here immunoSEQ multiplex PCR was the method, and the copy in TCRdb shows in-frame clones only, minus some. This sample has 150,000 to 200,000 clones, with 81% found just once. Sequenced material: PBMCs. The receptors shown here come from a man younger than 30 in good health and CMV-seronegative. Both conserved end residues are part of each CDR3. Each record gives: J gene, D gene, clone size, V gene, CDR3 protein, CDR3 DNA. D genes are given only for firm matches. Only some rows state a clone size, as once, few, many or a class for expanded clones.

TRBJ1-6	.	.	TRBV7-8	CASSLGAGGRSPLHF	TGTGCCAGCAGCTTGGGAGCCGGGGGACGTTCACCCCTCCACTTT
TRBJ1-2	.	.	TRBV19	CASSQGGGYTF	TGTGCCAGTAGTCAAGGGGGTGGCTACACCTTC
TRBJ1-4	TRBD1	once	TRBV4-1	CASSPEGDRVGEKLFF	TGCGCCAGCAGCCCGGAGGGAGACAGGGTTGGTGAAAAACTGTTTTTT
TRBJ2-2	TRBD2	.	TRBV4-3	CASSQGTSGGTGELFF	TGCGCCAGCAGCCAAGGGACTAGCGGCGGCACCGGGGAGCTGTTTTTT
TRBJ2-5	.	.	TRBV9	CASSVATARQETQYF	TGTGCCAGCAGCGTAGCCACTGCCCGGCAAGAGACCCAGTACTTC
TRBJ2-5	.	.	TRBV29-1	CSASGKETQYF	TGCAGCGCTTCAGGGAAAGAGACCCAGTACTTC
TRBJ2-1	.	once	TRBV19	CASTGFNEQFF	TGTGCCAGTACAGGGTTTAATGAGCAGTTCTTC
TRBJ1-2	TRBD1	.	TRBV28	CASSRTGGDYGYTF	TGTGCCAGCAGTAGGACAGGGGGCGACTATGGCTACACCTTC
TRBJ1-5	TRBD1	.	TRBV28	CASSRQGDNQPQHF	TGTGCCAGCAGCAGACAGGGCGACAATCAGCCCCAGCATTTT
TRBJ2-1	TRBD2	.	TRBV25-1	CASSETSVTDEQFF	TGTGCCAGCAGCGAGACTAGCGTAACGGATGAGCAGTTCTTC
TRBJ2-7	TRBD2	.	TRBV18	CASSQRGGSPYEQYF	TGTGCCAGCTCACAGCGCGGGGGATCCCCCTACGAGCAGTACTTC
TRBJ2-2	TRBD2	.	TRBV7-6	CASSGGLATGELFF	TGTGCCAGCAGCGGGGGACTAGCAACCGGGGAGCTGTTTTTT
TRBJ2-3	TRBD2	.	TRBV7-2	CASSRTSGSLDTQYF	TGTGCCAGCAGCCGGACTAGCGGGAGTTTAGATACGCAGTATTTT
TRBJ2-3	TRBD2	.	TRBV7-2	CASSLVASSGRRGTDTQYF	TGTGCCAGCAGCTTAGTGGCGTCTAGCGGGAGAAGGGGCACAGATACGCAGTATTTT
TRBJ2-7	TRBD2	.	TRBV5-4	CASSAGGSYEQYF	TGTGCCAGCTCAGCGGGGGGCTCGTACGAGCAGTACTTC
TRBJ2-3	.	few	TRBV5-8	CASSRLDSFTDTQYF	TGTGCCAGCAGCCGTTTGGACAGTTTCACAGATACGCAGTATTTT
TRBJ2-2	.	.	TRBV6-5	CRTEDTNTGELFF	TGTAGGACGGAGGATACGAACACCGGGGAGCTGTTTTTT
TRBJ2-7	.	.	TRBV7-2	CASKWGAASYEQYF	TGTGCCAGCAAATGGGGAGCTGCCTCCTACGAGCAGTACTTC
TRBJ2-4	.	.	TRBV15	CATGYGRDAKNIQYF	TGTGCCACCGGCTATGGCAGGGATGCCAAAAACATTCAGTACTTC
TRBJ1-4	.	.	TRBV6-1	CASSAGGGGEKLFF	TGTGCCAGCAGTGCTGGCGGGGGTGGTGAAAAACTGTTTTTT
TRBJ2-7	TRBD1	.	TRBV2	CASSGQGYEQYF	TGTGCCAGCAGCGGACAGGGCTACGAGCAGTACTTC
TRBJ2-7	.	.	TRBV7-6	CASSLWPLNSYEQYF	TGTGCCAGCAGCTTATGGCCGTTAAACTCCTACGAGCAGTACTTC
TRBJ2-1	TRBD2	.	TRBV28	CASRPAGTSAANEQFF	TGTGCCAGCAGACCAGCCGGGACTAGCGCGGCAAATGAGCAGTTCTTC
TRBJ1-6	.	.	TRBV6-5	CASSYGASSSPLHF	TGTGCCAGCAGTTATGGAGCTTCGAGTTCACCCCTCCACTTT
TRBJ1-1	.	.	TRBV7-9	CASSLKQADTEAFF	TGTGCCAGCAGCTTAAAACAGGCGGACACTGAAGCTTTCTTT
TRBJ1-2	.	.	TRBV7-2	CASSPPPSGSVPYGYTF	TGTGCCAGCAGCCCCCCGCCGTCCGGGTCAGTACCCTATGGCTACACCTTC
TRBJ1-1	.	.	TRBV7-5	CARSLRIRQVRGLNTEAFF	TGTGCCAGAAGCTTACGGATCCGACAGGTTAGGGGTTTGAACACTGAAGCTTTCTTT
TRBJ2-1	.	.	TRBV7-6	CASSPLRGGSNEQFF	TGTGCCAGCAGCCCCCTTAGGGGGGGAAGCAATGAGCAGTTCTTC
TRBJ1-2	.	once	TRBV5-5	CASSLPQQTYGYTF	TGTGCCAGCAGCTTGCCCCAACAGACCTATGGCTACACCTTC
TRBJ2-7	.	.	TRBV29-1	CSVRDIAYEQYF	TGCAGCGTTAGGGACATTGCCTACGAGCAGTACTTC
TRBJ1-1	TRBD1	once	TRBV7-2	CASSLTQDRVGEAFF	TGTGCCAGCAGCTTAACCCAGGACAGGGTGGGTGAAGCTTTCTTT
TRBJ2-1	.	.	TRBV7-9	CASSSSRTYNNEQFF	TGTGCCAGCAGCTCCAGCAGGACTTACAACAATGAGCAGTTCTTC
TRBJ1-1	TRBD1	.	TRBV10-1	CASSGGTVNTEAFF	TGCGCCAGCAGTGGGGGGACAGTGAACACTGAAGCTTTCTTT
TRBJ1-4	.	few	TRBV4-3	CASSRISGTEIEKLFF	TGCGCCAGCAGCCGTATCTCGGGGACTGAAATTGAAAAACTGTTTTTT
TRBJ2-2	.	once	TRBV21-1	CASSKEDQRGPNTGELFF	TGTGCCAGCAGCAAAGAGGATCAGAGAGGTCCGAACACCGGGGAGCTGTTTTTT
TRBJ1-6	TRBD1	.	TRBV19	CASSIGQGYNSPLHF	TGTGCCAGTAGTATAGGACAGGGGTATAATTCACCCCTCCACTTT
TRBJ2-3	TRBD2	.	TRBV15	CATSRDLAGGDTQYF	TGTGCCACCAGCAGAGATTTGGCGGGAGGGGATACGCAGTATTTT
TRBJ2-3	.	.	TRBV11-3	CASSHPRTDTQYF	TGTGCCAGCAGCCACCCGAGAACAGATACGCAGTATTTT
TRBJ1-1	TRBD1	.	TRBV11-2	CASSPGGAGAFF	TGTGCCAGCAGCCCAGGGGGCGCGGGAGCTTTCTTT
TRBJ2-2	.	.	TRBV7-2	CASAGQNTGELFF	TGTGCCAGCGCCGGACAGAACACCGGGGAGCTGTTTTTT
TRBJ2-2	.	.	TRBV5-4	CASSFHGGSGELFF	TGTGCCAGCAGCTTCCATGGGGGGAGCGGGGAGCTGTTTTTT
TRBJ2-1	TRBD2	.	TRBV19	CASSIGTSGDNEQFF	TGTGCCAGTAGTATTGGGACTAGCGGGGACAATGAGCAGTTCTTC
TRBJ2-1	.	.	TRBV19	CATVSGSYNEQFF	TGTGCCACCGTTAGCGGCTCCTACAATGAGCAGTTCTTC
TRBJ1-2	.	.	TRBV4-1	CASSQIGKRYGYTF	TGCGCCAGCAGCCAAATCGGGAAGCGATATGGCTACACCTTC
TRBJ2-3	TRBD2	.	TRBV5-8	CASSLSLAGVADTQYF	TGTGCCAGCAGCTTGTCACTAGCGGGAGTTGCAGATACGCAGTATTTT
TRBJ2-3	.	.	TRBV9	CASSVDGSTDTQYF	TGTGCCAGCAGCGTTGACGGGAGCACAGATACGCAGTATTTT
TRBJ2-7	.	.	TRBV5-1	CASSLQYPPYEQYF	TGCGCCAGCAGCTTGCAGTACCCCCCCTACGAGCAGTACTTC
TRBJ2-3	TRBD1	.	TRBV7-8	CASSAPRQGESGYTDTQYF	TGTGCCAGCAGCGCCCCTCGACAGGGGGAAAGTGGGTACACAGATACGCAGTATTTT
TRBJ2-1	TRBD2	.	TRBV9	CASSPSGERYNEQFF	TGTGCCAGCAGCCCGAGCGGGGAGCGGTACAATGAGCAGTTCTTC